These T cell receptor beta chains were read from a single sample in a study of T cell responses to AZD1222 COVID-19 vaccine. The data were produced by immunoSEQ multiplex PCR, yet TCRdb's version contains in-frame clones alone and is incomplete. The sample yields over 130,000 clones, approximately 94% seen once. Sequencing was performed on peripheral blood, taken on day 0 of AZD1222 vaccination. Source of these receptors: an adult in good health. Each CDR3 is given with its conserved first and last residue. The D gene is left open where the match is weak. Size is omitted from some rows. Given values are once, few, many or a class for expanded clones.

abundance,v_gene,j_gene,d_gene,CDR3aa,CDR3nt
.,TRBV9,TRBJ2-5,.,CASSLGLRGETQYF,TGTGCCAGCAGCCTGGGACTCAGAGGGGAGACCCAGTACTTC
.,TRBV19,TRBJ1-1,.,CASSIGRGHANTEAFF,TGTGCCAGTAGTATAGGCAGGGGACATGCGAACACTGAAGCTTTCTTT
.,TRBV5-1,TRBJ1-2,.,CASSMSSNYGYTF,TGCGCCAGCAGCATGTCCTCTAACTATGGCTACACCTTC
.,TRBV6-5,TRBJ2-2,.,CASRQGRLRGELFF,TGTGCCAGCAGACAGGGACGTCTTCGCGGGGAGCTGTTTTTT
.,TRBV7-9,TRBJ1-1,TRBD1,CASSPSTGSNTEAFF,TGTGCCAGCAGCCCCTCGACAGGGTCTAACACTGAAGCTTTCTTT
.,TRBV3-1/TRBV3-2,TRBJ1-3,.,CASSQRGSSGNTIYF,TGTGCCAGCAGCCAGAGAGGCAGTTCGGGAAACACCATATATTTT
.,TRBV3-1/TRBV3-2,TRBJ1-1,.,CASSQYRGSEAFF,TGTGCCAGCAGCCAGTATCGGGGTTCTGAAGCTTTCTTT
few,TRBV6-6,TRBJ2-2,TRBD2,CASKVGTRSSGELFF,TGTGCCAGCAAGGTCGGGACTAGGTCTTCCGGGGAGCTGTTTTTT
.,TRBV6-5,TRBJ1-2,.,CASSYSRIVDYGYTF,TGTGCCAGCAGTTACAGCCGAATAGTGGACTATGGCTACACCTTC
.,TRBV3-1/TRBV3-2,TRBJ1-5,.,CASSRDSNQPQHF,TGTGCCAGCAGTCGTGATAGCAATCAGCCCCAGCATTTT
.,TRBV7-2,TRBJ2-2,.,CASSLVGGRVTGELFF,TGTGCCAGCAGCTTAGTGGGGGGCCGCGTCACCGGGGAGCTGTTTTTT
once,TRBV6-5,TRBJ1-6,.,CASRWQGNSPLHF,TGTGCCAGCAGGTGGCAGGGTAATTCACCCCTCCACTTT
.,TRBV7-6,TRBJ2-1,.,CASNNQEDNEQFF,TGTGCCAGCAACAACCAGGAGGACAATGAGCAGTTCTTC
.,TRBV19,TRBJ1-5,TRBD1,CASSPEGQGSNQPQHF,TGTGCCAGTAGTCCGGAGGGACAGGGGAGCAATCAGCCCCAGCATTTT
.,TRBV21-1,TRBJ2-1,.,CASSNGGTYNEQFF,TGTGCCAGCAGCAACGGGGGGACCTACAATGAGCAGTTCTTC
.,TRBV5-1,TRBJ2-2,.,CASSLSPGGDGELFF,TGCGCCAGCAGCTTGTCTCCAGGGGGGGACGGGGAGCTGTTTTTT
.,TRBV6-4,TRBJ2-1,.,CASSDNSIGEQFF,TGTGCCAGCAGTGACAACAGCATCGGTGAGCAGTTCTTC
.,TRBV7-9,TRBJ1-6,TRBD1,CASSLGQDNSPLHF,TGTGCCAGCAGCCTGGGACAGGATAATTCACCCCTCCACTTT
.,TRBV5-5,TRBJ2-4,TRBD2,CASSSGSVLAGAAKNIQYF,TGTGCCAGCAGCTCCGGATCGGTACTAGCGGGAGCGGCCAAAAACATTCAGTACTTC
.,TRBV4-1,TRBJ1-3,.,CASSQERRGPISGNTIYF,TGCGCCAGCAGCCAAGAGAGGCGGGGCCCGATCTCTGGAAACACCATATATTTT
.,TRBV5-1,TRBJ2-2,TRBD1,CASSFRDRVFTGELFF,TGCGCCAGCAGCTTCCGGGACAGGGTTTTTACCGGGGAGCTGTTTTTT
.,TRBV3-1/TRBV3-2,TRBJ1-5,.,CASSQDAGNQPQHF,TGTGCCAGCAGCCAAGATGCAGGCAATCAGCCCCAGCATTTT
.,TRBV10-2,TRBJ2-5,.,CASTVPDGTQYF,TGCGCCAGCACCGTCCCGGACGGGACCCAGTACTTC
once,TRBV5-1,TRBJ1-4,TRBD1,CASSVLPRGTATNEKLFF,TGCGCCAGCAGCGTCCTTCCGAGAGGGACAGCAACTAATGAAAAACTGTTTTTT
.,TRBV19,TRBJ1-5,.,CASSTSSQPQHF,TGTGCCAGTAGTACCTCGTCTCAGCCCCAGCATTTT
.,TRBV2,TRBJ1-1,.,CASSEWTNTEAFF,TGTGCCAGCAGTGAGTGGACGAACACTGAAGCTTTCTTT
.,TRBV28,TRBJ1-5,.,CASSSNSGGARQPQHF,TGTGCCAGCAGTTCTAATTCTGGGGGGGCACGTCAGCCCCAGCATTTT
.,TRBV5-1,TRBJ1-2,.,CASSLRNPSNYGYTF,TGCGCCAGCAGCTTGCGGAACCCCTCTAACTATGGCTACACCTTC
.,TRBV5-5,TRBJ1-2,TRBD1,CASSEGQGNYGYTF,TGTGCCAGCAGCGAGGGACAGGGTAACTATGGCTACACCTTC
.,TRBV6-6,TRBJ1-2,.,CASSPSRQPSNYGYTF,TGTGCCAGCAGCCCCTCCCGACAGCCTAGTAACTATGGCTACACCTTC
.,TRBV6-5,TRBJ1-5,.,CASSLDSYSNQPQHF,TGTGCCAGCAGTCTAGACAGTTATAGCAATCAGCCCCAGCATTTT
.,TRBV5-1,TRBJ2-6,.,CASTDVSSGANVLTF,TGCGCCAGCACCGACGTAAGCTCTGGGGCCAACGTCCTGACTTTC
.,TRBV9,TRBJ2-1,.,CASSVGAGGYNEQFF,TGTGCCAGCAGCGTAGGGGCAGGGGGGTACAATGAGCAGTTCTTC
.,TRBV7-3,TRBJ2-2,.,CASRVGAGTGELFF,TGTGCCAGCAGAGTTGGGGCAGGGACCGGGGAGCTGTTTTTT
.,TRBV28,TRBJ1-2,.,CASSLSLRGYGYTF,TGTGCCAGCAGTTTGAGCTTGCGGGGCTATGGCTACACCTTC
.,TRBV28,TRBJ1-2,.,CASSLFTGSPSYGYTF,TGTGCCAGCAGTTTATTTACGGGTTCGCCTAGCTATGGCTACACCTTC
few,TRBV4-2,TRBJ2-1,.,CASSQDVGSNNEQFF,TGTGCCAGCAGCCAAGACGTGGGGAGCAACAATGAGCAGTTCTTC
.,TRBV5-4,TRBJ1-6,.,CASSLDGNSYNSPLHF,TGTGCCAGCAGCTTGGACGGGAACTCCTATAATTCACCCCTCCACTTT
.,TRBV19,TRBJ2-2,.,CASSPSTGELFF,TGTGCCAGTAGTCCTAGTACCGGGGAGCTGTTTTTT
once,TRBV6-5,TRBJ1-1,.,CATQGQMNTEAFF,TGTGCCACTCAGGGACAAATGAACACTGAAGCTTTCTTT
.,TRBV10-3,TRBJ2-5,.,CAISDGRGETQYF,TGTGCCATCAGTGACGGACGAGGGGAGACCCAGTACTTC
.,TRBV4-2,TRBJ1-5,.,CASSVNQGRYDNQPQHF,TGTGCCAGCAGCGTGAACCAGGGACGATACGACAATCAGCCCCAGCATTTT
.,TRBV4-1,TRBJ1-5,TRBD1,CASSLTSGGGYQPQHF,TGCGCCAGCAGCCTAACATCAGGGGGGGGATATCAGCCCCAGCATTTT
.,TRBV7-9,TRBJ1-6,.,CASSFNSPPESPLHF,TGTGCCAGCAGCTTTAACAGCCCCCCGGAATCACCCCTCCACTTT
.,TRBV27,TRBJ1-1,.,CASSHRDMNTEAFF,TGTGCCAGCAGTCACAGGGACATGAACACTGAAGCTTTCTTT
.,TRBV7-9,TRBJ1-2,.,CASSLADGANGYTF,TGTGCCAGCAGCTTAGCGGATGGGGCAAATGGCTACACCTTC
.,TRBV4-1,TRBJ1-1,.,CASSQPSIYPGNTEAFF,TGCGCCAGCAGCCAACCCTCAATCTATCCAGGGAACACTGAAGCTTTCTTT
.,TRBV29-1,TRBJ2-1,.,CSVFGRDHEQFF,TGCAGCGTTTTCGGCAGGGACCATGAGCAGTTCTTC
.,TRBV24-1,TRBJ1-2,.,CATRTKTGPYGYTF,TGTGCCACCAGGACTAAAACAGGGCCCTATGGCTACACCTTC
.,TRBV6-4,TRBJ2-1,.,CASSESGTVNEQFF,TGTGCCAGCAGTGAGTCCGGGACTGTCAATGAGCAGTTCTTC
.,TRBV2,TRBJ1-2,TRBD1,CASRTGQGFGDF,TGTGCCAGCAGGACGGGACAGGGGTTCGGGGACTTC
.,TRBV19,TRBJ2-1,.,CASSIITGTKHNEQFF,TGTGCCAGTAGTATAATAACAGGCACTAAGCACAATGAGCAGTTCTTC
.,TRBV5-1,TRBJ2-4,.,CASSFESQAKNIQYF,TGCGCCAGCAGCTTCGAGAGCCAGGCCAAAAACATTCAGTACTTC
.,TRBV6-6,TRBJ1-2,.,CASRNSGTSGYTF,TGTGCCAGCCGGAATTCCGGGACCAGTGGCTACACCTTC
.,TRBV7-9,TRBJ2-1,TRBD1,CASSLLRGQNNEQFF,TGTGCCAGCAGCTTATTACGGGGACAGAACAATGAGCAGTTCTTC
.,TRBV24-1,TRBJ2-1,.,CATSDSSTGVGQFF,TGTGCCACCAGTGATTCAAGTACAGGAGTAGGGCAGTTCTTC
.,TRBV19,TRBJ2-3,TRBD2,CASSAPGTSRGAQYF,TGTGCCAGTAGTGCCCCCGGGACTAGCCGCGGGGCGCAGTATTTT
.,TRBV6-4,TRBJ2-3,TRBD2,CASSEAGGSTDTQYF,TGTGCCAGCAGTGAAGCGGGGGGAAGCACAGATACGCAGTATTTT
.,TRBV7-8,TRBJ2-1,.,CASSLDSKYNEQFF,TGTGCCAGCAGCTTGGACAGCAAGTACAATGAGCAGTTCTTC
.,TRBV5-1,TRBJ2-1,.,CASSFTGASYNEQFF,TGCGCCAGCAGCTTTACGGGGGCGTCTTACAATGAGCAGTTCTTC